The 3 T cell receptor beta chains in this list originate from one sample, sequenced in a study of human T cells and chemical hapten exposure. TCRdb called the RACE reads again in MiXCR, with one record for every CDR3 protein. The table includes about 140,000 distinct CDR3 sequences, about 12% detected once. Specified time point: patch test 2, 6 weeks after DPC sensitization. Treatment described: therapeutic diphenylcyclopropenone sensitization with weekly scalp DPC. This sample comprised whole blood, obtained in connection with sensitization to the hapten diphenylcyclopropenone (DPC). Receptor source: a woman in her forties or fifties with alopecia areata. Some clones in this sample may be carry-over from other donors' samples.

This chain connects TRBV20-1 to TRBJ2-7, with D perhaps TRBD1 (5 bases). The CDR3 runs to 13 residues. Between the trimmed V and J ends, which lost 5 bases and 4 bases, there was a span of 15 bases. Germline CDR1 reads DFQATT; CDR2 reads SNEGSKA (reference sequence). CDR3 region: CSASVPGKYEQYF. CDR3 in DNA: TGCAGTGCTTCCGTTCCAGGGAAGTACGAGCAGTACTTC.

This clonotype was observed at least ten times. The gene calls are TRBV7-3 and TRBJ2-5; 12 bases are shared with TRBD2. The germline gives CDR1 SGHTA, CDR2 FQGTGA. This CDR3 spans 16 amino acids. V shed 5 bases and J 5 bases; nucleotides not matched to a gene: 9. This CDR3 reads CASSVGGLAGTETQYF. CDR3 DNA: TGTGCCAGCAGCGTAGGCGGACTAGCGGGGACGGAGACCCAGTACTTC.

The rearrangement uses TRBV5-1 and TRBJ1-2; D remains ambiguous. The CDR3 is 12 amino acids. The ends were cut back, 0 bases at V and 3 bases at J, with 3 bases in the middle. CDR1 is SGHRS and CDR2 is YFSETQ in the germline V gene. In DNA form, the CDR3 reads TGCGCCAGCAGCTTGGATGACTATGGCTACACCTTC. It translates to CASSLDDYGYTF.